This TCR beta chain was recovered during a study of blood T cell repertoires in COVID-19. Whole-study context: From the United States, Italy and Spain came samples of acute and convalescent COVID-19. T cells, B-cell-depleted T cells, or PBMCs supplied cDNA or gDNA.

Residents of 24 US areas, aged roughly 18 to 89 years, made up the participants. Participants reported their clinical history, and cohort assignment relied on those reports. TCRdb's copy holds only in-frame clones and misses some; the assay was immunoSEQ multiplex PCR. This repertoire shows 320,000 or so clones, more than 75% found once; its top ten account for roughly 1%. The sample consisted of PBMCs or T cells enriched from blood (not recorded which). This receptor was obtained from a woman in her thirties who had recovered from COVID-19.

The DNA of the CDR3 is TGTGCCTGGAGTATCGACAGGGCGAACACTGAAGCTTTCTTT. Translation: CAWSIDRANTEAFF. The chain links TRBV30 to TRBJ1-1; 7 nucleotides line up with TRBD1. Germline V gene lookup returns CDR1 GTSNPN and CDR2 SVGIG (reference sequence). V dropped 2 bases and J dropped 1; count of bases not matched to a gene: 4. The CDR3 runs to 14 residues.